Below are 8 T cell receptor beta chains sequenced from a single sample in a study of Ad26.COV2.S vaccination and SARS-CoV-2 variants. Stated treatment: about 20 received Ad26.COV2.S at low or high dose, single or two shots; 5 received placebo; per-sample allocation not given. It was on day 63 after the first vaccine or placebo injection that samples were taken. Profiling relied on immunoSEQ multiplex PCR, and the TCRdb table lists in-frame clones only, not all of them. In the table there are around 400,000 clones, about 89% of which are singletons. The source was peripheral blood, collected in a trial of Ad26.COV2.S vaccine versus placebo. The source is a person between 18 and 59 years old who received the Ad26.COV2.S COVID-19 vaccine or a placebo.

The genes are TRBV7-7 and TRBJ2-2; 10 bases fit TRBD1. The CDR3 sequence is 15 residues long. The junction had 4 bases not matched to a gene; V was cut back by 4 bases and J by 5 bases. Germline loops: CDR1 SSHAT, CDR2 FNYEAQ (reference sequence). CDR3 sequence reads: CASSSGTGETGELFF. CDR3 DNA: TGTGCCAGCAGCTCCGGGACAGGGGAAACCGGGGAGCTGTTTTTT.

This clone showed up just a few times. CDR3 protein: CAISDLGTGGRGGIEKLFF. CDR3 bases: TGTGCCATCAGTGATTTAGGGACAGGGGGCAGAGGAGGCATAGAAAAACTGTTTTTT. The genes are TRBV10-3 and TRBJ1-4, with 12 bases identical to TRBD1. The trim removed 3 bases at V and 8 bases at J, leaving 16 bases unmatched. Germline CDR1 and CDR2: ENHRY and SYGVKD. The length of the CDR3 is 19 residues.

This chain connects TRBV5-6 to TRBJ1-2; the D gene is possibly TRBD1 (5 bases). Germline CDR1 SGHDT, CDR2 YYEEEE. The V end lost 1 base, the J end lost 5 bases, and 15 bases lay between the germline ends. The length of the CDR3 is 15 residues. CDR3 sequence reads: CASSLPPRGRYGYTF. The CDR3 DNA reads TGTGCCAGCAGCTTGCCCCCCCGGGGCCGATATGGCTACACCTTC.

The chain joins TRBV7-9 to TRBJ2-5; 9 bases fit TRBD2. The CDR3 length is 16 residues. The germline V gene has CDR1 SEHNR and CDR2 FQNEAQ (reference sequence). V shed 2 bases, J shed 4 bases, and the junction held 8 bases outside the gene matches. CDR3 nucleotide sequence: TGTGCCAGCAGCTTAAAGGGACTAGCTTGGGGAGAGACCCAGTACTTC. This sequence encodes CASSLKGLAWGETQYF.

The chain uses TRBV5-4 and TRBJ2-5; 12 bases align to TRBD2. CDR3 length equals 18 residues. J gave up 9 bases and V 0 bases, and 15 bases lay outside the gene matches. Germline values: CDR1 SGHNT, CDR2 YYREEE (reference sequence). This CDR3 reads CASSLEPSGRGGREAQYF. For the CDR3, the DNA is TGTGCCAGCAGCTTGGAGCCTAGCGGGAGGGGCGGGCGCGAGGCCCAGTACTTC.

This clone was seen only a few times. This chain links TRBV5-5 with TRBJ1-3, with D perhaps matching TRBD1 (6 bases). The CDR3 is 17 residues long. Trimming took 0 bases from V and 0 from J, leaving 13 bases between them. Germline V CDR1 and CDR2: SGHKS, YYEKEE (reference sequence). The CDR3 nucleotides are TGTGCCAGCAGCTTGGGCCCAACAGGGAACTCTGGAAACACCATATATTTT. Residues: CASSLGPTGNSGNTIYF.

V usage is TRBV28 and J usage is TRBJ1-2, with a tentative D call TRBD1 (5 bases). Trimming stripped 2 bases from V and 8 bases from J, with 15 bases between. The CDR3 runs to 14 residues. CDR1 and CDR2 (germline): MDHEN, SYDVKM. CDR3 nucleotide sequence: TGTGCCAGCAGTTTAAGGGGCCTAGGGCTCGGCTACACCTTC. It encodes CASSLRGLGLGYTF.

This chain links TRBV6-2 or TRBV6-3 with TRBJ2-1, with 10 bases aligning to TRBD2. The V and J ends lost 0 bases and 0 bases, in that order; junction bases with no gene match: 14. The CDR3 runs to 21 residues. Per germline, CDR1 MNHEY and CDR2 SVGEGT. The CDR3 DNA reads TGTGCCAGCAGTTACTCGATGGTGCGAGCGGGAGGGCCCAGCTCCTACAATGAGCAGTTCTTC. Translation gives CASSYSMVRAGGPSSYNEQFF.